Shown below are 14 T cell receptor beta chains from a single sample sequenced in a study of cytomegalovirus exposure and HLA in healthy donors. Researchers ran the PCR with 60 Vbeta and 13 Jbeta primers. This table comes from immunoSEQ multiplex PCR, and its TCRdb copy is limited to in-frame clones, with some not included. The top ten clones hold 1% of a sample with around 180,000 clones, less than 85% of them seen once. The sequenced sample consisted of PBMCs. The receptors were sampled from a boy younger than 10 in good health and CMV-seronegative.

The CDR3 here is CAWTRQGSRETQYF. CDR3 DNA: TGTGCCTGGACCCGACAGGGGAGTAGGGAGACCCAGTACTTC. This chain uses TRBV30 with TRBJ2-5; 8 positions agree with TRBD1. CDR1 and CDR2 (germline): GTSNPN, SVGIG (reference sequence). The CDR3 covers 14 residues. J gave up 5 bases and V 4 bases, and 9 bases lay outside the gene matches.

V and J are TRBV9 and TRBJ2-6; 7 nucleotides line up with TRBD1. Germline V gene data show CDR1 as SGDLS and CDR2 as YYNGEE. CDR3 length: 17 residues. J lost 3 bases, V lost 4 bases, and 10 bases had no gene match. Here the CDR3 DNA reads TGTGCCAGCAGCATACGGCGACAGGGCGGTGGGGCCAACGTCCTGACTTTC. Translated: CASSIRRQGGGANVLTF.

The chain has TRBV6-1 and TRBJ1-1; a weak D match, TRBD1 (6 bases). CDR3 length: 15 amino acids. The germline gives CDR1 MNHNS, CDR2 SASEGT. Deletions cut 8 bases from V and 7 bases from J, with 23 bases between. The CDR3 nucleotides are TGTGCCAGCGCTAGTACCGGGACAAATCGTAATGAAGCTTTCTTT. Amino acids: CASASTGTNRNEAFF.

CDR3 nucleotides: TGTGCCAGCAGTTTCTTCCCCGCGGGAGGGTACAATGAGCAGTTCTTC. As protein: CASSFFPAGGYNEQFF. This chain links TRBV27 with TRBJ2-1; TRBD2 aligns across 9 bases. V was clipped by 3 bases and J by 4 bases; unmatched bases: 7. The CDR3 length is 16 residues. Germline V gives CDR1 MNHEY, CDR2 SMNVEV (reference sequence).

This chain joins TRBV9 and TRBJ1-2; possible D gene TRBD1, 6 bases. Trimming took off 0 bases at V and 5 bases at J, with 11 bases between the two ends. Germline assignment: CDR1 SGDLS and CDR2 YYNGEE. The CDR3 is 14 residues long. The CDR3, as DNA: TGTGCCAGCAGCGTAGTGGCAGGGGAATATGGCTACACCTTC. Residues: CASSVVAGEYGYTF.

The rearrangement joins TRBV28 to TRBJ1-1; TRBD1 aligns across 9 bases. Trimming cost V 6 bases and J 4 bases; bases outside gene matches: 6. The CDR3 sequence is 14 residues long. Germline CDR1 MDHEN, CDR2 SYDVKM. CDR3 sequence: CASRWTGESTEAFF. DNA of the CDR3: TGTGCCAGCAGGTGGACAGGGGAGAGCACTGAAGCTTTCTTT.

The chain couples TRBV29-1 to TRBJ2-3; tentative D call: TRBD1 (5 bases). Per germline, CDR1 SQVTM and CDR2 ANQGSEA. This CDR3 spans 13 amino acids. Trimming left V 5 bases short and J 4 bases short, with 13 bases between. The DNA for the CDR3 is TGCAGCGTTCAGCAGGGATCCGCAGATACGCAGTATTTT. Protein sequence: CSVQQGSADTQYF.

On this clone: A read error may be the cause here, since a much bigger clone is one base away. The chain joins TRBV6-1 to TRBJ1-3, with a weak D call TRBD1 (6 bases). CDR3 size: 15 residues. The V and J ends lost 0 bases and 0 bases respectively, with 6 bases between them. From germline, CDR1 is MNHNS and CDR2 SASEGT. The CDR3 loop reads CASSEAGHSGNTIYF. CDR3 coding DNA: TGTGCCAGCAGTGAAGCGGGACACTCTGGAAACACCATATATTTT.

The chain carries TRBV2 and TRBJ1-1; 7 bases map to TRBD1. This CDR3 is built from 13 residues. V lost 8 bases and J lost 11; bases outside the gene matches: 14. Per germline, CDR1 SNHLY and CDR2 FYNNEI. CDR3 loop: CASVTGVGHGAFF. The CDR3 DNA reads TGTGCCAGCGTCACAGGGGTTGGCCACGGGGCTTTCTTT.

The chain combines TRBV14 with TRBJ2-7; 8 bases match TRBD2. CDR1 and CDR2 from the germline V gene are SGHDN and FVKESK. J gave up 0 bases and V 0 bases, and 13 bases lay outside the gene matches. The CDR3 loop spans 19 amino acids. CDR3 amino acids: CASSQDSFAGGLSSYEQYV. CDR3 DNA sequence: TGTGCCAGCAGCCAAGATAGTTTTGCGGGGGGCCTGAGCTCCTACGAGCAGTACGTC.

CDR3 nucleotide sequence: TGTGCCAGCTCCCTGAGGGGCCCCGGGAGCGGTTCACCCCTCCACTTT. This gives the protein CASSLRGPGSGSPLHF. The rearrangement joins TRBV27 to TRBJ1-6; tentative D call: TRBD1 (5 bases). V was trimmed by 8 bases and J by 9 bases, leaving 23 bases between them. The germline gives CDR1 MNHEY, CDR2 SMNVEV (reference sequence). The CDR3 spans 16 residues.

The chain has TRBV6-6 and TRBJ1-2; D unclear. V was clipped by 6 bases and J by 4 bases, with 12 bases between them. CDR1 is MNHNY and CDR2 is SVGAGI in the germline V gene (reference sequence). CDR3 length: 13 amino acids. The CDR3 here is CASSQASPYGYTF. The CDR3 DNA follows: TGTGCCAGCAGCCAAGCTTCACCCTATGGCTACACCTTC.

The rearrangement joins TRBV6-1 to TRBJ2-2, with 7 bases that match TRBD1. Germline assignment: CDR1 MNHNS and CDR2 SASEGT. The CDR3 length is 15 residues. Trimming at V came to 6 bases and at J to 1 base, leaving 5 bases not matched to a gene. The DNA of the CDR3 is TGTGCCAGCAGCCAGACAGGGAAGAACACCGGGGAGCTGTTTTTT. Encoded protein: CASSQTGKNTGELFF.

This chain joins TRBV2 and TRBJ2-1; 7 bases are shared with TRBD1. This CDR3 contains 11 residues. J gave up 15 bases and V 6 bases, and 8 bases lay outside the gene matches. Germline values: CDR1 SNHLY, CDR2 FYNNEI. The CDR3 coding sequence is TGTGCCAGCAGGAGCAGGGGGATTATGTTCTTC. It translates to CASRSRGIMFF.